This T cell receptor (beta chain) comes out of a study of spatial heterogeneity in lung cancer. Turning to the study itself: For the average unique TCR and UMI combination, more than 8.5 occurrences appeared in raw reads. Study-wide findings and caveats: The appearance of ubiquitous expanded tumor TCRs in blood was greater at resection than follow-up.

Turning to this clonotype: The antigen is not known. This may come from a read error, since a much larger clone is one base off.

Individually, TCR cDNA molecules were each labelled with a unique molecular identifier. One entry per CDR3 protein results from TCRdb running MiXCR on the 5' RACE reads. The sample contains roughly 15,000 distinct CDR3 sequences, 5% to 7.5% of which appear only once. The time point here: blood at routine non-recurrence follow-up after resection. Specimen: PBMCs, collected at follow-up. The sequence was obtained from a male donor with early-stage non-small cell lung cancer.

CDR3 sequence reads: CVSTRQGRGHNEQFF. In DNA form, the CDR3 reads TGTGTCAGCACCCGCCAGGGCAGGGGCCACAATGAGCAGTTCTTC. J is TRBJ2-1 and V is TRBV28; D may be TRBD1 (6 bases). The CDR3 is 15 residues long. CDR1 is MDHEN and CDR2 is SYDVKM in the germline V gene.